The 28 T cell receptor beta chains in this list originate from one sample, sequenced in a study of T-cell memory formation after mild COVID-19. TCRdb reanalysed the 5' RACE reads using MiXCR and keeps one entry per CDR3 protein. This table has hundreds of thousands of distinct CDR3 sequences, about 16% appearing once. Source material: PBMCs or a T cell subset sorted from them (not recorded which). The receptor source for this set is a man aged 18 to 30 who had mild COVID-19 (a few samples of this study predate the infection). Cell type and time point are not known.

This clonotype was recorded a few times. The chain's CDR3 is CASMVAGSQETQYF. CDR3 DNA: TGTGCCAGCATGGTCGCAGGGTCACAAGAGACCCAGTACTTC. The chain has TRBV12-3 or TRBV12-4 and TRBJ2-5, with a tentative D call TRBD1 (5 bases). The CDR3 runs 14 residues. The germline V and J ends were trimmed by 7 bases and 2 bases, with 14 bases remaining between them.

This clonotype showed up many times. The genes are TRBV2 and TRBJ1-5; D gene unclear. V was clipped by 5 bases and J by 2 bases, with 16 bases between them. The CDR3 is 16 amino acids. The germline V gene has CDR1 SNHLY and CDR2 FYNNEI. The CDR3 region is CASSFSSNRGNQPQHF. The DNA for the CDR3 is TGTGCCAGCAGTTTTAGTTCAAACCGCGGCAATCAGCCCCAGCATTTT.

The gene calls are TRBV7-8 and TRBJ1-2; 10 bases map to TRBD1. The CDR3 sequence is 13 residues long. In germline, CDR1 is SGHVS, CDR2 FQNEAQ. V lost 5 bases to trimming and J lost 7 bases; unmatched junction nucleotides: 4. The CDR3 is CASSPRTGGGYTF. For the CDR3, the DNA is TGTGCCAGCAGCCCTAGGACAGGGGGTGGCTACACCTTC. The full variable domain, its missing parts supplied by reference TRBV7-8 and TRBJ1-2, is GAGVSQSPRYKVAKRGQDVALRCDPISGHVSLFWYQQALGQGPEFLTYFQNEAQLDKSGLPSDRFFAERPEGSVSTLKIQRTQQEDSAVYLCASSPRTGGGYTFGSGTRLTVV.

This clonotype has more than one count but fewer than ten. This sequence joins TRBV28 and TRBJ2-3; 8 bases are shared with TRBD2. The CDR3 is 14 residues long. Germline values: CDR1 MDHEN, CDR2 SYDVKM. V shed 10 bases and J 2 bases; nucleotides not matched to a gene: 8. The CDR3 coding sequence is TGTGCCACTTATAGCGGGGCGACCACAGATACGCAGTATTTT. This codes for CATYSGATTDTQYF.

The chain uses TRBV10-3 and TRBJ2-2; 7 bases agree with TRBD1. The trim removed 2 bases at V and 2 bases at J, leaving 5 bases unmatched. Germline V CDR1 and CDR2: ENHRY, SYGVKD. The CDR3 is made up of 16 amino acids. The CDR3 nucleotides are TGTGCCATCAGTGAGGAAGCAGGGGGAAACACCGGGGAGCTGTTTTTT. Translation gives CAISEEAGGNTGELFF.

This clonotype was counted ten times or more. The chain employs TRBV12-3 or TRBV12-4 and TRBJ2-1, with D tentatively TRBD2 (6 bases). Trimming left V 4 bases short and J 0 bases short, with 13 bases between. The CDR3 runs to 16 residues. The CDR3 bases are TGTGCCAGCAGTTCTCCGGGGGTGAGCTCCTACAATGAGCAGTTCTTC. This gives the protein CASSSPGVSSYNEQFF.

This clonotype has only a few counts. The V gene is TRBV15, the J gene TRBJ2-1; D might be TRBD2 (5 bases). The germline V gene encodes CDR1 LNHNV and CDR2 YYDKDF (reference sequence). Trimming removed 2 bases at V and 10 bases at J, with 15 bases between. The CDR3 totals 14 residues. This CDR3 reads CATSRTGLGNEQFF. CDR3 bases: TGTGCCACCAGCAGAACGGGGTTGGGGAACGAGCAGTTCTTC.

The table lists this clonotype with many counts. The rearrangement links TRBV7-6 to TRBJ2-7; D uncertain. Trimming shortened V by 8 bases and J by 0 bases, and 11 bases separated the two germline ends. CDR3 length: 13 residues. CDR1 is SGHVS, CDR2 FNYEAQ, per germline. In DNA form, the CDR3 reads TGTGCCAGCGGAACTCTAAGCTCCTACGAGCAGTACTTC. It specifies CASGTLSSYEQYF.

This clonotype came up a few times. The gene calls are TRBV7-9 and TRBJ2-5, with D tentatively TRBD2 (5 bases). CDR3 length: 11 amino acids. The V gene's germline CDR1 is SEHNR and CDR2 FQNEAQ (reference sequence). Trimming removed 7 bases from V and 3 bases from J, with 6 bases in between. Written as DNA, the CDR3 is TGTGCCAGCATCGGGAAAGAGACCCAGTACTTC. As protein: CASIGKETQYF.

This clonotype was counted only a few times. The chain is built from TRBV15 and TRBJ2-2; 8 bases map to TRBD1. Trimming took 3 bases from V and 7 from J; bases not matched to a gene: 7. CDR1 and CDR2 (germline): LNHNV, YYDKDF (reference sequence). CDR3 length equals 15 residues. The CDR3 DNA is TGTGCCACCAGCAGGGACAGGGTGTACGGCGGGGAGCTGTTTTTT. This codes for CATSRDRVYGGELFF. The entire variable domain, with the rest obtained from reference TRBV15 and TRBJ2-2, is as follows: DAMVIQNPRYQVTQFGKPVTLSCSQTLNHNVMYWYQQKSSQAPKLLFHYYDKDFNNEADTPDNFQSRRPNTSFCFLDIRSPGLGDTAMYLCATSRDRVYGGELFFGEGSRLTVL.

This clonotype was counted many times. The genes are TRBV4-2 and TRBJ1-2; unclear D gene. CDR1 and CDR2 from the germline V gene are LGHNA and YNFKEQ. CDR3 length: 15 residues. The ends were cut back, 2 bases at V and 4 bases at J, with 14 bases in the middle. CDR3 residues: CASSQPTTETYGYTF. The CDR3 DNA is TGTGCCAGCAGCCAACCTACCACAGAGACCTATGGCTACACCTTC.

The chain has TRBV5-1 and TRBJ2-4; either TRBD1 or TRBD2 may fit D (6 bases each). V shed 2 bases and J shed 7 bases, with 16 bases lying between them. This CDR3 is 15 amino acids long. In germline, CDR1 is SGHRS, CDR2 YFSETQ. DNA for the CDR3: TGCGCCAGCAGCTTAACCTCTACCGGGGGCAACATTCAGTACTTC. This codes for CASSLTSTGGNIQYF.

In its sample, this clonotype was seen many times. The gene calls are TRBV28 and TRBJ2-3; no reliable D call. In germline, CDR1 is MDHEN, CDR2 SYDVKM. V gave up 5 bases and J gave up 1 base, with 13 bases separating them. This CDR3 is 15 amino acids long. The CDR3 DNA follows: TGTGCCAGCAGTACCACAGCGAGTGGCACAGATACGCAGTATTTT. Translated: CASSTTASGTDTQYF.

The V call is TRBV30, the J call TRBJ2-3; D is unclear. CDR3 length equals 11 residues. V lost 1 base, J lost 6 bases, and 5 bases lay in between. CDR1 and CDR2 (germline): GTSNPN, SVGIG (reference sequence). CDR3 DNA sequence: TGTGCCTGGAGTGACTGGGATACGCAGTATTTT. It is translated as CAWSDWDTQYF.

The rearrangement links TRBV12-3 or TRBV12-4 to TRBJ2-1; D uncertain. Trimming stripped 4 bases from V and 2 bases from J, with 9 bases between. CDR3 size: 14 residues. The CDR3 region is CASSWVETYNEQFF. In nucleotides, the CDR3 is TGTGCCAGCAGTTGGGTAGAAACCTACAATGAGCAGTTCTTC.

CDR3 residues: CASSLNGGPKETQYF. CDR3 bases: TGTGCCAGCAGCTTAAATGGGGGGCCCAAAGAGACCCAGTACTTC. The genes are TRBV7-2 and TRBJ2-5, with D perhaps matching TRBD1 or TRBD2 (6 bases each). Trimming stripped 2 bases from V and 3 bases from J, with 13 bases between. This CDR3 is built from 15 residues. The germline V gene encodes CDR1 SGHTA and CDR2 FQGNSA. Full variable domain (remainder filled in from reference TRBV7-2 and TRBJ2-5): GAGVSQSPSNKVTEKGKDVELRCDPISGHTALYWYRQSLGQGLEFLIYFQGNSAPDKSGLPSDRFSAERTGGSVSTLTIQRTQQEDSAVYLCASSLNGGPKETQYFGPGTRLLVL.

There are many counts of this clonotype. The chain joins TRBV5-1 to TRBJ2-5; 8 bases are shared with TRBD1. In germline, CDR1 is SGHRS, CDR2 YFSETQ. This CDR3 region has 14 residues. J lost 2 bases, V lost 4 bases, and 4 bases had no gene match. The CDR3 nucleotides read TGCGCCAGCAGCCAAAGGGACAGGCAAGAGACCCAGTACTTC. This codes for CASSQRDRQETQYF.

The chain is built from TRBV4-2 and TRBJ2-3; 8 bases map to TRBD2. This CDR3 has 15 amino acids. CDR1 is LGHNA, CDR2 YNFKEQ, per germline. Losses at the gene ends were 4 bases for V and 4 bases for J; bases not matched to a gene: 7. This chain's CDR3 is CASSRTGGEADTQYF. CDR3 nucleotides: TGTGCCAGCAGCCGGACGGGGGGGGAAGCAGATACGCAGTATTTT.

This clonotype was counted between two and nine times. This sequence joins TRBV5-1 and TRBJ2-1; TRBD2 matches 11 bases. The V gene end was trimmed by 2 bases and the J gene end by 8 bases; junction bases not matched to a gene: 6. CDR1 SGHRS and CDR2 YFSETQ come from the germline V gene. The CDR3 runs 15 residues. The CDR3 spells CASSFSGGAPYEQFF. The CDR3 DNA reads TGCGCCAGCAGCTTTAGCGGGGGGGCCCCTTATGAGCAGTTCTTC.

This clonotype has only a few counts. V is TRBV6-5 and J is TRBJ2-5; 9 nucleotides match TRBD2. Germline V gene lookup returns CDR1 MNHEY and CDR2 SVGAGI. The length of the CDR3 is 15 residues. V lost 6 bases to trimming and J lost 2 bases; unmatched junction nucleotides: 7. The CDR3 nucleotides read TGTGCCAGCAGACGGTTAGCGGGGGATCAAGAGACCCAGTACTTC. Translated, it gives CASRRLAGDQETQYF.

The chain joins TRBV11-2 to TRBJ2-3, with TRBD1 matching over 9 bases. After removal of 5 bases from V and 5 bases from J, the junction contained 8 bases not matched to a gene. The germline gives CDR1 SGHAT, CDR2 FQNNGV. The length of the CDR3 is 15 residues. CDR3 sequence (DNA): TGTGCCAGCAGCCGGAACAGGGGGCAACAAGATACGCAGTATTTT. This gives the protein CASSRNRGQQDTQYF.

V usage is TRBV20-1 and J usage is TRBJ2-7; the D is unclear. Trimming removed 2 bases from V and 3 bases from J, with 8 bases in between. The V gene's germline CDR1 is DFQATT and CDR2 SNEGSKA (reference sequence). The CDR3 totals 12 residues. CDR3 sequence reads: CSARRGDYEQYF. The CDR3 region has the DNA TGCAGTGCTAGACGTGGGGACTACGAGCAGTACTTC.

J is TRBJ2-5 and V is TRBV9; D might be TRBD1 or TRBD2, each matching 6 bases. The CDR3 is 14 amino acids. Trimming removed 3 bases at V and 0 bases at J, with 9 bases between. CDR1 SGDLS and CDR2 YYNGEE come from the germline V gene. In DNA form, the CDR3 reads TGTGCCAGCAGCGAAGGGGGGTACCAAGAGACCCAGTACTTC. Translated, it gives CASSEGGYQETQYF.

There are a few counts of this clonotype. This chain uses TRBV7-2 with TRBJ2-3; TRBD2 matches at 8 bases. Germline assignment: CDR1 SGHTA and CDR2 FQGNSA. With 5 bases clipped from V and 0 bases from J, the junction kept 7 bases outside the gene matches. The CDR3 is 16 amino acids. This chain's CDR3 is CASSLRRGGSTDTQYF. In DNA form, the CDR3 reads TGTGCCAGCAGCCTACGGCGCGGGGGGAGCACAGATACGCAGTATTTT.

This sequence joins TRBV3-1 and TRBJ2-3; 7 bases line up with TRBD2. V was clipped by 4 bases and J by 5 bases; unmatched bases: 9. Germline V gives CDR1 LGHDT, CDR2 YNNKEL (reference sequence). The CDR3 is 15 residues long. In DNA, the CDR3 is TGTGCCAGCAGCCTGTCGGGGGGTGGTGGAGATACGCAGTATTTT. The encoded protein is CASSLSGGGGDTQYF.

The sample holds a few counts of this clonotype. This chain's CDR3 is CASSVSRTSGGRETQYF. CDR3 coding DNA: TGCGCCAGCAGCGTCTCGCGGACTAGCGGGGGGAGAGAGACCCAGTACTTC. This chain joins TRBV5-1 and TRBJ2-5; 14 bases are a match to TRBD2. CDR3 length: 17 residues. Unmatched junction bases numbered 9, after V lost 4 bases and J lost 4 bases. Germline V gene data show CDR1 as SGHRS and CDR2 as YFSETQ.

The rearrangement joins TRBV7-6 to TRBJ2-2; TRBD2 aligns across 10 bases. The CDR3 length is 17 residues. Germline V gene sequence: CDR1 SGHVS, CDR2 FNYEAQ. V shed 5 bases, J shed 2 bases, and the junction held 8 bases outside the gene matches. The CDR3 here is CASSRSLAGPNTGELFF. Here the CDR3 DNA reads TGTGCCAGCAGCCGCTCACTAGCGGGGCCTAACACCGGGGAGCTGTTTTTT.

This clonotype was recorded a few times. This sequence joins TRBV6-2 or TRBV6-3 and TRBJ2-7; unclear D gene. Looked up from germline, CDR1 is MNHEY and CDR2 is SVGEGT. This CDR3 has 12 residues. With 6 bases removed from V and 4 bases from J, the gap between germline ends came to 10 bases. The DNA of the CDR3 is TGTGCCAGCAGCCCCGCAGATTACGAGCAGTACTTC. Residues: CASSPADYEQYF.